A single sample gave rise to the 20 T cell receptor beta chains below, sequenced in a study of blood T cell repertoires in COVID-19. The protocol was immunoSEQ multiplex PCR, while the TCRdb copy is restricted to in-frame clones and leaves out a portion. The profile shows some 280,000 clones, about 85% of them singletons. Sequenced: peripheral blood. These receptors came from a woman aged 45-65 years with active or convalescent COVID-19.

The gene calls are TRBV5-5 and TRBJ2-2; D gene ambiguous. With 0 bases removed from V and 4 bases from J, the gap between germline ends came to 7 bases. The CDR3 is 14 amino acids. In germline, CDR1 is SGHKS, CDR2 YYEKEE (reference sequence). CDR3 region: CASSLVRGTGELFF. The CDR3 nucleotides read TGTGCCAGCAGCTTGGTCCGAGGCACCGGGGAGCTGTTTTTT.

The V gene is TRBV29-1, the J gene TRBJ1-1; D possibly corresponds to TRBD1 (6 bases). The V end was cut by 7 bases, the J end by 5 bases, with 17 bases between. The CDR3 covers 13 residues. Looked up from germline, CDR1 is SQVTM and CDR2 is ANQGSEA. The CDR3 reads CSGADRIKTEAFF. In DNA, the CDR3 is TGCAGCGGGGCCGACAGGATAAAGACTGAAGCTTTCTTT.

The chain combines TRBV2 with TRBJ2-7; D is possibly TRBD2 (6 bases). Germline V gene data show CDR1 as SNHLY and CDR2 as FYNNEI. The CDR3 covers 13 residues. Trimming left V 8 bases short and J 3 bases short, with 14 bases between. The CDR3 reads CASRGDLGYEQYF. The CDR3 nucleotides are TGTGCCAGCCGCGGGGATTTGGGCTACGAGCAGTACTTC.

The genes are TRBV5-4 and TRBJ1-2; D remains ambiguous. Trimming pared 1 base from V and 0 bases from J, leaving 13 bases between. The CDR3 is 16 amino acids. CDR1 and CDR2 (germline): SGHNT, YYREEE (reference sequence). CDR3 coding DNA: TGTGCCAGCAGCTTGAGCACCCGAATGTCTAACTATGGCTACACCTTC. This gives the protein CASSLSTRMSNYGYTF.

This clone was seen once. This chain uses TRBV7-2 with TRBJ2-7; tentatively, D is TRBD2 (5 bases). The CDR3 consists of 14 residues. CDR1 is SGHTA, CDR2 FQGNSA, per germline. V lost 4 bases to trimming and J lost 2 bases, with 12 bases between them. The CDR3 region is CASSSDFGAYEQYF. The CDR3 nucleotides read TGTGCCAGCAGCTCGGACTTTGGAGCCTACGAGCAGTACTTC. Drawing the rest from reference TRBV7-2 and TRBJ2-7, the complete variable domain is GAGVSQSPSNKVTEKGKDVELRCDPISGHTALYWYRQSLGQGLEFLIYFQGNSAPDKSGLPSDRFSAERTGGSVSTLTIQRTQQEDSAVYLCASSSDFGAYEQYFGPGTRLTVT.

V gene TRBV28 combines with J gene TRBJ2-2; 10 bases map to TRBD2. CDR1 and CDR2 (germline): MDHEN, SYDVKM. V was clipped by 6 bases and J by 5 bases; unmatched bases: 12. The CDR3 has 17 residues. The CDR3 DNA sequence: TGTGCCAGCAGCCAATTTTGGACTAGCGGAAGTACCGGGGAGCTGTTTTTT. It codes for CASSQFWTSGSTGELFF.

V is TRBV14 and J is TRBJ1-1; D unresolved. The CDR3 is made up of 16 amino acids. Per germline, CDR1 SGHDN and CDR2 FVKESK. The V and J ends lost 1 base and 3 bases respectively, with 15 bases between them. In nucleotides, the CDR3 is TGTGCCAGCAGCCAAGTCGAGGGTGCGACGTACACTGAAGCTTTCTTT. Its translation is CASSQVEGATYTEAFF.

This rearrangement joins TRBV28 to TRBJ2-5; TRBD2 matches at 12 bases. This CDR3 comprises 15 residues. Germline V gene data show CDR1 as MDHEN and CDR2 as SYDVKM. After removal of 7 bases from V and 5 bases from J, the junction contained 8 bases not matched to a gene. This CDR3 is CASNGLAGSGETQYF. In DNA, the CDR3 is TGTGCCAGCAATGGACTAGCGGGATCGGGTGAGACCCAGTACTTC.

CDR3 nucleotide sequence: TGTGCCAGCAGCCATTGGGGGGAGGGAAGCCCTGAAGCTTTCTTT. It specifies CASSHWGEGSPEAFF. This chain uses TRBV4-2 with TRBJ1-1, with D possibly matching TRBD1 (5 bases). Trimming removed 3 bases at V and 6 bases at J, with 17 bases between. The CDR3 consists of 15 residues. Germline CDR1 is LGHNA and CDR2 is YNFKEQ.

The CDR3 nucleotides are TGTGCCAGCAGCTTAAAGACAGGGATCACTGAAGCTTTCTTT. It specifies CASSLKTGITEAFF. The rearrangement joins TRBV3-1 (or the pseudogene TRBV3-2) to TRBJ1-1; 7 nucleotides line up with TRBD1. CDR1 is LGHDT and CDR2 is YNNKEL in the germline V gene (reference sequence). This CDR3 region has 14 residues. V trimming: 5 bases; J trimming: 4 bases; junction bases outside the gene matches: 7.

The chain recombines TRBV7-9 with TRBJ2-1; possible D gene TRBD1, 5 bases. Germline V gene lookup returns CDR1 SEHNR and CDR2 FQNEAQ (reference sequence). Trimming removed 1 base at V and 6 bases at J, with 13 bases between. CDR3 length: 15 amino acids. CDR3 protein: CASSLVEGERNEQFF. Written as DNA, the CDR3 is TGTGCCAGCAGCTTAGTGGAAGGGGAACGCAATGAGCAGTTCTTC.

This chain joins TRBV6-5 and TRBJ1-3, with unresolved D. The CDR3 covers 13 residues. The germline gives CDR1 MNHEY, CDR2 SVGAGI. V was pared by 6 bases and J by 0 bases, with 6 bases between. CDR3 in amino acids: CASRAASGNTIYF. The CDR3 DNA reads TGTGCCAGCAGAGCCGCCTCTGGAAACACCATATATTTT.

V gene TRBV27 combines with J gene TRBJ2-7; 10 nucleotides agree with TRBD2. The CDR3 consists of 15 residues. The junction had 8 bases not matched to a gene; V was cut back by 4 bases and J by 5 bases. Germline V gene lookup returns CDR1 MNHEY and CDR2 SMNVEV (reference sequence). CDR3 sequence (DNA): TGTGCCAGCAGTTCTCTAGGGACTAGCGCCCACGAGCAGTACTTC. Protein product: CASSSLGTSAHEQYF.

The chain uses TRBV10-2 and TRBJ2-2, with D perhaps TRBD2 (5 bases). This CDR3 spans 14 amino acids. CDR1 is WSHSY and CDR2 is SAAADI in the germline V gene. V dropped 3 bases and J dropped 6 bases, with 11 bases sitting between them. The CDR3 bases are TGCGCCAGCAGTGAAGAGAGGGCCGCCGGGGAGCTGTTTTTT. Its translation is CASSEERAAGELFF.

The chain is built from TRBV7-2 and TRBJ1-3; 8 bases fit TRBD1. The V gene end was trimmed by 1 base and the J gene end by 8 bases; junction bases not matched to a gene: 10. The CDR3 extends over 16 amino acids. Germline V gene data show CDR1 as SGHTA and CDR2 as FQGNSA. The CDR3 protein is CASSLDVRTGTHTIYF. The DNA for the CDR3 is TGTGCCAGCAGCTTAGACGTAAGGACAGGGACGCACACCATATATTTT.

The V call is TRBV28, the J call TRBJ2-4; 7 nucleotides line up with TRBD2. Germline assignment: CDR1 MDHEN and CDR2 SYDVKM. This CDR3 has 14 residues. V dropped 5 bases and J dropped 1; count of bases not matched to a gene: 2. In DNA, the CDR3 is TGTGCCAGCAGTCCCGGGGGGGCCAAAAACATTCAGTACTTC. Translated: CASSPGGAKNIQYF.

This clone was seen once. The CDR3 coding sequence is TGCGCCAGCAGTGAGGCCGGGACTCTAGGTCACAATGAGCAGTTCTTC. It yields the protein CASSEAGTLGHNEQFF. The J gene is TRBJ2-1, the V gene TRBV10-1; D may be TRBD2 (6 bases). Trimming removed 2 bases from V and 5 bases from J, with 16 bases in between. The germline CDR1 and CDR2 sequences are WNHNN and SYGVQD (reference sequence). The CDR3 sequence is 16 residues long.

The V and J genes are TRBV18 and TRBJ1-1; D might be TRBD1 (5 bases). CDR3 length: 14 residues. From germline, CDR1 is KGHSH and CDR2 LQKENI. V was trimmed by 3 bases and J by 8 bases, leaving 16 bases between them. Here the CDR3 DNA reads TGTGCCAGCTCACCCTTACCGGACATCGGCGAAGCTTTCTTT. Protein product: CASSPLPDIGEAFF.

This clone was counted once. The chain carries TRBV7-8 and TRBJ2-1; 10 bases agree with TRBD2. Germline V gives CDR1 SGHVS, CDR2 FQNEAQ. The CDR3 extends over 16 amino acids. Trimming took 1 base from V and 10 from J; bases not matched to a gene: 10. CDR3 in amino acids: CASSLVASGRGGEQFF. DNA for the CDR3: TGTGCCAGCAGCTTAGTGGCTAGCGGGAGAGGAGGGGAGCAGTTCTTC.

This clone has only one observation. This chain joins TRBV7-2 and TRBJ1-1, with a tentative D call TRBD1 (5 bases). Germline V lookup: CDR1 SGHTA, CDR2 FQGNSA. V lost 5 bases to trimming and J lost 2 bases, with 9 bases between them. This CDR3 spans 13 amino acids. DNA of the CDR3: TGTGCCAGCAGCCGGGACTTCAACACTGAAGCTTTCTTT. This gives the protein CASSRDFNTEAFF.